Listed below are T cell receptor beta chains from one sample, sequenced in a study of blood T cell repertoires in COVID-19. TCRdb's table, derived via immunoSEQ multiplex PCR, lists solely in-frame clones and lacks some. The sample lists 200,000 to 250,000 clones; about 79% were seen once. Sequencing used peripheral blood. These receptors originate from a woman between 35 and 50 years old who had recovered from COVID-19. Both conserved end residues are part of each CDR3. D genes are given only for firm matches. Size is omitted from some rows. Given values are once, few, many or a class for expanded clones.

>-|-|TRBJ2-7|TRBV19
CASSTGNRKQYF
TGTGCCAGTAGCACCGGGAACCGAAAGCAGTACTTC
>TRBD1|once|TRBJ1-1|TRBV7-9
CASRPFQGVATEAFF
TGTGCCAGCAGACCCTTCCAGGGGGTCGCCACTGAAGCTTTCTTT
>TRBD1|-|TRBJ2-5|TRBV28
CASRQGGGETQYF
TGTGCCAGCAGACAGGGGGGTGGGGAGACCCAGTACTTC
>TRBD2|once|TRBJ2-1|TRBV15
CATTLGGWNEQFF
TGTGCCACGACCTTGGGGGGGTGGAATGAGCAGTTCTTC
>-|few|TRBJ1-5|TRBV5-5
CASSLTGQPQHF
TGTGCCAGCAGCTTGACAGGACAGCCCCAGCATTTT
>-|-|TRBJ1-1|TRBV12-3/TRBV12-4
CASSSTAAFF
TGTGCCAGCAGTTCGACAGCAGCTTTCTTT
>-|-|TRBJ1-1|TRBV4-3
CASSHSLRNTEAFF
TGCGCCAGCAGCCACAGTCTCAGGAACACTGAAGCTTTCTTT
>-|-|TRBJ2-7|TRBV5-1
CASSSGPPEAEQYF
TGCGCCAGCAGCTCTGGGCCTCCGGAGGCCGAGCAGTACTTC
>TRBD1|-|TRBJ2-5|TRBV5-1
CASSVGQAEETQYF
TGCGCCAGCAGCGTTGGACAGGCCGAAGAGACCCAGTACTTC
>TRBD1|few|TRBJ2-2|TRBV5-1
CASSGSGTATTGELFF
TGCGCCAGCAGTGGCTCCGGGACAGCGACTACCGGGGAGCTGTTTTTT
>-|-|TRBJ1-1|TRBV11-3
CASSFLLNTEAFF
TGTGCCAGCAGCTTCCTCCTGAACACTGAAGCTTTCTTT
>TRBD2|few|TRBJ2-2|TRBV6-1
CASSERKLAGDANTGELFF
TGTGCCAGCAGTGAAAGAAAACTAGCGGGCGATGCGAACACCGGGGAGCTGTTTTTT
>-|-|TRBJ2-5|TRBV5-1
CASRVSVSETQYF
TGCGCCAGCAGGGTTTCGGTATCAGAGACCCAGTACTTC
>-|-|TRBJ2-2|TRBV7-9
CASSLAWAPNTGELFF
TGTGCCAGCAGCTTAGCGTGGGCACCGAACACCGGGGAGCTGTTTTTT
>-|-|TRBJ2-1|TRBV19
CASSPLADLFNEQFF
TGTGCCAGTAGCCCACTAGCCGACCTTTTCAATGAGCAGTTCTTC
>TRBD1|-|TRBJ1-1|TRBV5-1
CASSEQQGSTEAFF
TGCGCCAGCAGCGAACAACAGGGGTCCACTGAAGCTTTCTTT
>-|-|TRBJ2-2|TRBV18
CASSPFGGGDHGELFF
TGTGCCAGCTCACCATTTGGAGGGGGCGATCACGGGGAGCTGTTTTTT
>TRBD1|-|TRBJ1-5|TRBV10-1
CASSDIRPGQTFEYSNQPQHF
TGCGCCAGCAGTGACATACGGCCGGGACAGACATTTGAGTATAGCAATCAGCCCCAGCATTTT
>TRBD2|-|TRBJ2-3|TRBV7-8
CASSLGAGGQDTQYF
TGTGCCAGCAGCTTAGGAGCGGGGGGGCAAGATACGCAGTATTTT